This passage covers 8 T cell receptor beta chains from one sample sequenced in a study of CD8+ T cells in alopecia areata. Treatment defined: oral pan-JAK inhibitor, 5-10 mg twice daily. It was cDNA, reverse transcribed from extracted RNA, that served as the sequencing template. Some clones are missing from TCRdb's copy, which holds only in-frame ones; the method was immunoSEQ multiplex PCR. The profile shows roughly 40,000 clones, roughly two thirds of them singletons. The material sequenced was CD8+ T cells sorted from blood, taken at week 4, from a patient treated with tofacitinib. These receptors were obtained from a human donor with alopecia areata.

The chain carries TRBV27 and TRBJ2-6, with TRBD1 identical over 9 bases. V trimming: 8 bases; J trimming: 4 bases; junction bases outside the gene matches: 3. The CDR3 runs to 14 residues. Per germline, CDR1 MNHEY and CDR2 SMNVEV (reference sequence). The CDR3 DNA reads TGTGCCAGCGGGACAGGGCTCGGGGCCAACGTCCTGACTTTC. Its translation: CASGTGLGANVLTF.

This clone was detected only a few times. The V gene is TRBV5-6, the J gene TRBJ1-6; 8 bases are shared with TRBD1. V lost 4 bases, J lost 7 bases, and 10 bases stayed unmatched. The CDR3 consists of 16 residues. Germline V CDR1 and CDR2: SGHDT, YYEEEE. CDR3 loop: CASSHLRQGRNSPLHF. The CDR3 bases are TGTGCCAGCAGCCACCTACGACAGGGGAGGAATTCACCCCTCCACTTT.

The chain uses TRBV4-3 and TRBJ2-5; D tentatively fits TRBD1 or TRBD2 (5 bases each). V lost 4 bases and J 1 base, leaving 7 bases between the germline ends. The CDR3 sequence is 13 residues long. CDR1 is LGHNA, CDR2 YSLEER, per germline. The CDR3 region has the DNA TGCGCCAGCAGCCTGGGGACCCAAGAGACCCAGTACTTC. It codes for CASSLGTQETQYF.

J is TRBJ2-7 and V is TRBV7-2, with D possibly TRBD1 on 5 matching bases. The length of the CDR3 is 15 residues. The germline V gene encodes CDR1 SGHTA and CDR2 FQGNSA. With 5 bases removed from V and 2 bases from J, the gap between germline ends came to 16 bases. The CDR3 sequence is CASSPPGNPPYEQYF. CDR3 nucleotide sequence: TGTGCCAGCAGCCCCCCAGGGAACCCACCCTACGAGCAGTACTTC.

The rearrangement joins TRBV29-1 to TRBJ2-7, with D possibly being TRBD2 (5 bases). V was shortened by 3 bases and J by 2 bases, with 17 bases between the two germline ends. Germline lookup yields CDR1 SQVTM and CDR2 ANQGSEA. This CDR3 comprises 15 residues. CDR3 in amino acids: CSVEKRTAAAYEQYF. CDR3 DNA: TGCAGCGTTGAGAAGCGGACTGCCGCAGCCTACGAGCAGTACTTC.

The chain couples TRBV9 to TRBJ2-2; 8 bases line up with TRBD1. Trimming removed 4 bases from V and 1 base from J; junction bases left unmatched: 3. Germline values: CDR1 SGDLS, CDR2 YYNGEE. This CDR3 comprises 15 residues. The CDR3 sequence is CASSPGTGNTGELFF. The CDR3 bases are TGTGCCAGCAGCCCCGGGACAGGGAACACCGGGGAGCTGTTTTTT.

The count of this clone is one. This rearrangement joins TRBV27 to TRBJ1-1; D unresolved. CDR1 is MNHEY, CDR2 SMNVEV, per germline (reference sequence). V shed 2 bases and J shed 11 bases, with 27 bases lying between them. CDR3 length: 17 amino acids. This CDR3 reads CASSLVLGREGPRRAFF. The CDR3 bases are TGTGCCAGCAGTTTAGTTTTGGGCCGGGAGGGTCCTCGGCGGGCTTTCTTT.

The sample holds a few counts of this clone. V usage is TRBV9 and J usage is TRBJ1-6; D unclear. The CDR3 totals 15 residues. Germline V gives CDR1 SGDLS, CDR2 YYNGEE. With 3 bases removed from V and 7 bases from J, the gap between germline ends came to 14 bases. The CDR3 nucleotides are TGTGCCAGCAGCGGCTCCGGGTCTTGGAATTCACCCCTCCACTTT. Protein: CASSGSGSWNSPLHF.